Following are 15 T cell receptor beta chains from one sample sequenced in a study of blood T cell repertoires in COVID-19. Data came from immunoSEQ multiplex PCR; TCRdb stores just in-frame clones and leaves some out. The data contain under 200,000 clones, approximately 86% of them singletons. The specimen was peripheral blood. These receptors were obtained from a woman of 80 years or more with COVID-19, enrolled during active disease.

V and J are TRBV9 and TRBJ2-4; the D gene is possibly TRBD2 (6 bases). This CDR3 has 16 residues. Per germline, CDR1 SGDLS and CDR2 YYNGEE. Trimming took 0 bases from V and 0 from J, leaving 10 bases between them. CDR3 in amino acids: CASSVGGGLAKNIQYF. The CDR3 DNA follows: TGTGCCAGCAGCGTAGGAGGAGGGCTAGCCAAAAACATTCAGTACTTC.

This clone was recorded a few times. The chain links TRBV21-1 to TRBJ1-2. TRBV21-1 is shown as a pseudogene. This CDR3 spans 14 amino acids. The CDR3 reads CASSSRGENYGYTF. CDR3 bases: TGTGCCAGCAGCTCCCGCGGAGAGAACTATGGCTACACCTTC.

The chain combines TRBV27 with TRBJ1-4; tentative D call: TRBD1 (5 bases). This CDR3 comprises 14 residues. CDR1 is MNHEY and CDR2 is SMNVEV in the germline V gene (reference sequence). The V gene lost 8 bases and the J gene lost 5 bases, with 15 bases spanning the gap. The CDR3 region is CASGPGWTNEKLFF. For the CDR3, the DNA is TGTGCCAGCGGGCCAGGATGGACAAATGAAAAACTGTTTTTT.

This chain links TRBV10-3 with TRBJ1-4; D remains unclear. The V gene's germline CDR1 is ENHRY and CDR2 SYGVKD. This CDR3 is built from 13 residues. Deletions cut 10 bases from V and 3 bases from J, with 12 bases between. The CDR3 DNA reads as TGTGCCACCCACCGGGAACCTAATGAAAAACTGTTTTTT. Amino acid sequence: CATHREPNEKLFF.

This clone has only a few counts. The genes are TRBV5-6 and TRBJ2-4; 7 bases match TRBD2. V lost 3 bases, J lost 3 bases, and 6 bases stayed unmatched. CDR3 length equals 15 residues. The V gene's germline CDR1 is SGHDT and CDR2 YYEEEE. The CDR3 nucleotides are TGTGCCAGCAGCTGGGTCCGGGGGGACAAAAACATTCAGTACTTC. The encoded protein is CASSWVRGDKNIQYF.

The chain employs TRBV28 and TRBJ1-4; D is possibly TRBD1 (6 bases). The CDR3 covers 14 residues. The V end lost 3 bases, the J end lost 3 bases, and 8 bases lay between the germline ends. Germline V gene lookup returns CDR1 MDHEN and CDR2 SYDVKM. DNA of the CDR3: TGTGCCAGCAGTTTGGACAGCCCTAATGAAAAACTGTTTTTT. Amino acid sequence: CASSLDSPNEKLFF.

The V call is TRBV19, the J call TRBJ2-1; 8 bases line up with TRBD1. The V gene's germline CDR1 is LNHDA and CDR2 SQIVND (reference sequence). V was pared by 4 bases and J by 0 bases, with 11 bases of the junction left unmatched. This CDR3 has 18 residues. CDR3 sequence reads: CASSNPQGASSSYNEQFF. The CDR3 bases are TGTGCCAGTAGTAATCCCCAGGGGGCCTCTAGCTCCTACAATGAGCAGTTCTTC.

This clone was counted a single time. CDR3 DNA: TGTGCCAGCAGCCAGGACAGGGATCAGCCCCAGCATTTT. This sequence encodes CASSQDRDQPQHF. This chain uses TRBV7-8 with TRBJ1-5, with 8 bases matching TRBD1. Trimming at V came to 5 bases and at J to 5 bases, leaving 2 bases not matched to a gene. Germline loops: CDR1 SGHVS, CDR2 FQNEAQ. The CDR3 has 13 residues.

CDR3 nucleotides: TGTGCCAGCAGTCCACCAGGATTGTCAAACACCATATATTTT. Translating gives CASSPPGLSNTIYF. The chain links TRBV28 to TRBJ1-3; D not certain. The CDR3 runs to 14 residues. Germline V gene lookup returns CDR1 MDHEN and CDR2 SYDVKM. V was shortened by 5 bases and J by 6 bases, with 14 bases between the two germline ends.

The chain combines TRBV7-2 with TRBJ2-5, with 7 nucleotides matching TRBD2. The CDR3 loop spans 15 amino acids. The germline CDR1 and CDR2 sequences are SGHTA and FQGNSA. The V and J ends lost 3 bases and 5 bases, in that order; junction bases with no gene match: 9. CDR3 residues: CASSFAGGSGETQYF. The CDR3, as DNA: TGTGCCAGCAGCTTCGCCGGGGGGAGTGGGGAGACCCAGTACTTC.

V and J are TRBV18 and TRBJ1-1; a weak D match, TRBD1 (5 bases). CDR1 is KGHSH, CDR2 LQKENI, per germline. Trimming took 6 bases from V and 11 from J, leaving 16 bases between them. This CDR3 is built from 12 residues. CDR3 DNA: TGTGCCAGCTCCGAGCGGGGGTCTCAGGCTTTCTTT. Amino acids: CASSERGSQAFF.

J is TRBJ2-7 and V is TRBV5-1; 11 bases are a match to TRBD2. CDR3 length: 17 amino acids. In germline, CDR1 is SGHRS, CDR2 YFSETQ. Germline trimming cut 4 bases from V and 6 bases from J; bases unmatched to any gene: 15. CDR3 DNA sequence: TGCGCCAGCAGCGAGTGGGGCTTAGCGGGAGGGCTGAGCGAGCAGTACTTC. Translation gives CASSEWGLAGGLSEQYF.

V usage is TRBV10-2 and J usage is TRBJ2-3; the match to TRBD2 covers 15 bases. Germline assignment: CDR1 WSHSY and CDR2 SAAADI. The junction had 11 bases not matched to a gene; V was cut back by 2 bases and J by 8 bases. The CDR3 sequence is 18 residues long. The CDR3 region has the DNA TGCGCCAGCAGTGAGACCCGGACTAGCGGGGGGGGGACGGCTACGCAGTATTTT. This codes for CASSETRTSGGGTATQYF.

This CDR3 reads CASSLSPHRGDYGYTF. CDR3 sequence (DNA): TGTGCCAGCAGTTTATCCCCCCACAGGGGAGACTATGGCTACACCTTC. The chain joins TRBV28 to TRBJ1-2; 7 bases are a match to TRBD1. The V gene end was trimmed by 1 base and the J gene end by 3 bases; junction bases not matched to a gene: 8. This CDR3 is built from 16 residues. Germline loops: CDR1 MDHEN, CDR2 SYDVKM.

The V and J genes are TRBV6-2 or TRBV6-3 and TRBJ2-7; the D gene is possibly TRBD2 (7 bases). Germline loops: CDR1 MNHEY, CDR2 SVGEGT. V lost 6 bases and J lost 6, with 27 bases in between. This CDR3 contains 17 residues. The CDR3 nucleotides read TGTGCCAGCAGCTCTCCCGGGGGGCGCTTTTACGGGTTCGAGCAGTACTTC. Translated, it gives CASSSPGGRFYGFEQYF.